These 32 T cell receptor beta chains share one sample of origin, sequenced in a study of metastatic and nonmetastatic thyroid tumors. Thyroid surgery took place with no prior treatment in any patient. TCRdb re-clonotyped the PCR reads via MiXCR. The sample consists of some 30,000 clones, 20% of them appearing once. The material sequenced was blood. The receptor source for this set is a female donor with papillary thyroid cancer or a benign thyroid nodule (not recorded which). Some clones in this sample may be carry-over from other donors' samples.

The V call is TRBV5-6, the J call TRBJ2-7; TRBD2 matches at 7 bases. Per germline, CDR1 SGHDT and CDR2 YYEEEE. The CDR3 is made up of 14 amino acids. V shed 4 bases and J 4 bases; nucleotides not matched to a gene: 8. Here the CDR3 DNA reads TGTGCCAGCAGCCTAGCGGAGTCGGAGTACGAGCAGTACTTC. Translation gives CASSLAESEYEQYF.

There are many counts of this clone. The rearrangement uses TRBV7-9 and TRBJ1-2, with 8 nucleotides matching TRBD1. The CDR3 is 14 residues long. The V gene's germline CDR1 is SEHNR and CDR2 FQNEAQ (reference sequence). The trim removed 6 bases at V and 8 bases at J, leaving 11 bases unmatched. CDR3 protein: CASRLLTGVRGYTF. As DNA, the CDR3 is TGTGCCAGCAGGTTACTGACAGGGGTTCGCGGCTACACCTTC.

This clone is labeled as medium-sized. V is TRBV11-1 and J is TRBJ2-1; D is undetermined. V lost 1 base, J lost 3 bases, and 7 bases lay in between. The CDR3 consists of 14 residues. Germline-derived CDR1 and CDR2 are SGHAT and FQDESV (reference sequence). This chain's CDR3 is CASSLGTLYNEQFF. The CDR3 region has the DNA TGTGCCAGCAGCTTAGGAACACTCTACAATGAGCAGTTCTTC.

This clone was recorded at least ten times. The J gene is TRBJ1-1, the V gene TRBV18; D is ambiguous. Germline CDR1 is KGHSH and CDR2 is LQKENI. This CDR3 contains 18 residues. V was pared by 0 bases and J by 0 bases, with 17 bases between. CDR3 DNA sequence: TGTGCCAGCTCACCACCGCCGGGTTTGAGCGTCATGAACACTGAAGCTTTCTTT. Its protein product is CASSPPPGLSVMNTEAFF.

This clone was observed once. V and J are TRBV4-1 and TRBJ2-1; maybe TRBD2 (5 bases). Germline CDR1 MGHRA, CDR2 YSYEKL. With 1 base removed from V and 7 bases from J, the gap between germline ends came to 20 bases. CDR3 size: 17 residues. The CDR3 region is CASSQAVASMSPNEQFF. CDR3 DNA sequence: TGCGCCAGCAGCCAAGCTGTGGCTAGCATGAGCCCAAATGAGCAGTTCTTC.

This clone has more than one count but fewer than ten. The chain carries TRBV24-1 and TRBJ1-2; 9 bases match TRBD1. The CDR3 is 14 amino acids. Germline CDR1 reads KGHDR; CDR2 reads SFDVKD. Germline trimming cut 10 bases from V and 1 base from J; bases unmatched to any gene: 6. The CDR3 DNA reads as TGTGCCACTACAGGGGGCGCGTTTAACTATGGCTACACCTTC. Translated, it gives CATTGGAFNYGYTF.

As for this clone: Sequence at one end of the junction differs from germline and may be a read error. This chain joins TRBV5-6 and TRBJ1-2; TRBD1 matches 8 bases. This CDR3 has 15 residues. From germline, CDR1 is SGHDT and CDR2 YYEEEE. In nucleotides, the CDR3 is TGTGCCAGCAGCGCCCAAAACCAGGGGGCGCATGGATACTCCTTC. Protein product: CASSAQNQGAHGYSF.

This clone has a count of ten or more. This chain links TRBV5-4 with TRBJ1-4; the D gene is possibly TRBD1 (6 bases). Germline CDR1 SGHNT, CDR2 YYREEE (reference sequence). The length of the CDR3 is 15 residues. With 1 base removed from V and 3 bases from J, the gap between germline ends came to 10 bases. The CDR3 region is CASSLQDRSNEKLFF. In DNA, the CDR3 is TGTGCCAGCAGCTTGCAGGACAGATCTAATGAAAAACTGTTTTTT.

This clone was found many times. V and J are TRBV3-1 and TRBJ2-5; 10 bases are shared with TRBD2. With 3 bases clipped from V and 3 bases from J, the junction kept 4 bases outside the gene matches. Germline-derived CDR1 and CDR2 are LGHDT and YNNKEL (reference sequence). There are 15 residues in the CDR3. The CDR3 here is CASSHGTSVEETQYF. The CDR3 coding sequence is TGTGCCAGCAGCCACGGGACTAGCGTTGAAGAGACCCAGTACTTC.

The DNA of the CDR3 is TGCGCCAGCAGCTCACAGGGGGCTGACTATGGCTACACCTTC. Residues: CASSSQGADYGYTF. The chain is built from TRBV5-1 and TRBJ1-2; 9 nucleotides agree with TRBD1. Germline V gene lookup returns CDR1 SGHRS and CDR2 YFSETQ. J lost 3 bases, V lost 3 bases, and 3 bases had no gene match. This CDR3 spans 14 amino acids.

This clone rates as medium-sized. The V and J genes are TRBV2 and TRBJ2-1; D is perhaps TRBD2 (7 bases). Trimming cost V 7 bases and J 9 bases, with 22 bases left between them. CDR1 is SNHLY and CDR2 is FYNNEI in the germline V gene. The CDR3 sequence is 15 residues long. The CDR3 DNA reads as TGTGCCAGCATTAAGTTCGGTCGGGGGGCAGGTGAGCAGTTCTTC. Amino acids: CASIKFGRGAGEQFF.

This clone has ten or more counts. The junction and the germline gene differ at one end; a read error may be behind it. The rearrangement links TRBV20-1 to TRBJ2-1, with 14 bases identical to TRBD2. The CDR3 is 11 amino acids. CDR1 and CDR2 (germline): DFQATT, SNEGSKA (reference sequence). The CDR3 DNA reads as TGCAGTGCTAGAGCCGGGACTAGCGGGAGCTTC. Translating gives CSARAGTSGSF.

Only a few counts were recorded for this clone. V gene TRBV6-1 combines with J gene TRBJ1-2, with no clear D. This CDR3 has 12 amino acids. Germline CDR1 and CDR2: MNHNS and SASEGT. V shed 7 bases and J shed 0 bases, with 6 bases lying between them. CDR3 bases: TGTGCCAGCACGACTTCTAACTATGGCTACACCTTC. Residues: CASTTSNYGYTF.

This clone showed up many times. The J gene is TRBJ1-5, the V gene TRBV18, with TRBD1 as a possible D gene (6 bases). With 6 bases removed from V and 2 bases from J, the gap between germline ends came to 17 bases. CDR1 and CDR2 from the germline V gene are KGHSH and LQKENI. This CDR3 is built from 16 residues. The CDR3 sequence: CASSQQGPPGNQPQHF. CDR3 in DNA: TGTGCCAGCTCGCAACAGGGCCCGCCGGGCAATCAGCCCCAGCATTTT. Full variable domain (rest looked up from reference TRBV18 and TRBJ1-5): NAGVMQNPRHLVRRRGQEARLRCSPMKGHSHVYWYRQLPEEGLKFMVYLQKENIIDESGMPKERFSAEFPKEGPSILRIQQVVRGDSAAYFCASSQQGPPGNQPQHFGDGTRLSIL.

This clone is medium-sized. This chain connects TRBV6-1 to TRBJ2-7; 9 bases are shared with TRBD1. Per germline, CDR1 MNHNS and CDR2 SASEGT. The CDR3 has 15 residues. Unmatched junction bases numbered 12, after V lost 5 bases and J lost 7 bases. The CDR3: CASSPEGQGPREQYF. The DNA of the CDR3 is TGTGCCAGCAGTCCAGAGGGACAGGGACCCAGGGAGCAGTACTTC.

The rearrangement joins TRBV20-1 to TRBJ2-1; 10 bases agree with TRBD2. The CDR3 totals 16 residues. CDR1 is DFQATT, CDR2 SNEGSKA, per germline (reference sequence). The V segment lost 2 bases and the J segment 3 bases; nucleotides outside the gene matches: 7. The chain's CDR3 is CSARSALAGDYNEQFF. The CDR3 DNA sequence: TGCAGTGCTAGATCCGCCCTAGCGGGGGACTACAATGAGCAGTTCTTC.

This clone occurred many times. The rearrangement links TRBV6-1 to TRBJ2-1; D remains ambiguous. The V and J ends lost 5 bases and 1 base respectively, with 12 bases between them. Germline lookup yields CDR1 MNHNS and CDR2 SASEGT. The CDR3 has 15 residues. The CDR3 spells CASSPFGGSYNEQFF. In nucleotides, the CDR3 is TGTGCCAGCAGTCCTTTCGGCGGTTCCTACAATGAGCAGTTCTTC.

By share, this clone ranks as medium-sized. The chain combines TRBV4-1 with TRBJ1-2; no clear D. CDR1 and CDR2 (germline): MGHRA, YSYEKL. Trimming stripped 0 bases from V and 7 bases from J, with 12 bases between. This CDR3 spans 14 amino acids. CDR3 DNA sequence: TGCGCCAGCAGCCAAGACCCTCTTCGGAGTGGCTACACCTTC. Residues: CASSQDPLRSGYTF.

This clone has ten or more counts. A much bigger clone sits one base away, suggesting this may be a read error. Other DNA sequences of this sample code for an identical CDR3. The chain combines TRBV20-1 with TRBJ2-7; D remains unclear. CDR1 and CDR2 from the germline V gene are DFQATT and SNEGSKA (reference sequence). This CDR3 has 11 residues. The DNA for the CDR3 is TGCAGTGCTTACCTCTCCTACGAACAGTACTTC. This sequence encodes CSAYLSYEQYF.

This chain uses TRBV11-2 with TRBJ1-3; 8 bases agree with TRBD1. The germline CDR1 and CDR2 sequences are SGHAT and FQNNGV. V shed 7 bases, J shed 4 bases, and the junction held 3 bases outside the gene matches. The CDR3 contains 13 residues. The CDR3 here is CASTRTGGNTIYF. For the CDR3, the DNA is TGTGCCAGCACCCGGACAGGGGGAAACACCATATATTTT.

The CDR3 DNA sequence: TGTGCCACCCGAGACAGGGGGTACAATGAGCAGTTCTTC. Its translation is CATRDRGYNEQFF. This sequence joins TRBV24-1 and TRBJ2-1, with 9 nucleotides matching TRBD1. In germline, CDR1 is KGHDR, CDR2 SFDVKD. CDR3 length: 13 residues. V gave up 9 bases and J gave up 4 bases; unmatched junction bases: 3.

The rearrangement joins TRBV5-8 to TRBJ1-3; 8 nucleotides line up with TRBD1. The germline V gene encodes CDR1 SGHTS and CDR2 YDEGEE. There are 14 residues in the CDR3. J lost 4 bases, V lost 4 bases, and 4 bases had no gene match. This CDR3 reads CASSLQGAGNTIYF. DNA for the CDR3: TGTGCCAGCAGCCTGCAGGGGGCAGGAAACACCATATATTTT. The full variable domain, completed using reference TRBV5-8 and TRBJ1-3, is EAGVTQSPTHLIKTRGQQATLRCSPISGHTSVYWYQQALGLGLQFLLWYDEGEERNRGNFPPRFSGRQFPNYSSELNVNALELEDSALYLCASSLQGAGNTIYFGEGSWLTVV.

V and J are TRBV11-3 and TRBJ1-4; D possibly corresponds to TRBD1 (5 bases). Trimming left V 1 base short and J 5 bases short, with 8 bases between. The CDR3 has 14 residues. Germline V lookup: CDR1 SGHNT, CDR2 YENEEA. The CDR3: CASSLARGNEKLFF. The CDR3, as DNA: TGTGCCAGCAGCTTAGCCCGGGGCAATGAAAAACTGTTTTTT. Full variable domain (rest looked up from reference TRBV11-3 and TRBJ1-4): EAGVVQSPRYKIIEKKQPVAFWCNPISGHNTLYWYLQNLGQGPELLIRYENEEAVDDSQLPKDRFSAERLKGVDSTLKIQPAELGDSAVYLCASSLARGNEKLFFGSGTQLSVL.

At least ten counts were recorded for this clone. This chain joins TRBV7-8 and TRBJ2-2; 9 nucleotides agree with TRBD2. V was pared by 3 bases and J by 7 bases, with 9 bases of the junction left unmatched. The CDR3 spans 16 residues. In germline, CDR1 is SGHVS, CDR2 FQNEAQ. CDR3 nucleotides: TGTGCCAGCAGCTTGGGGCTAGCGGGATTGTTCGGGGAGCTGTTTTTT. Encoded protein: CASSLGLAGLFGELFF.

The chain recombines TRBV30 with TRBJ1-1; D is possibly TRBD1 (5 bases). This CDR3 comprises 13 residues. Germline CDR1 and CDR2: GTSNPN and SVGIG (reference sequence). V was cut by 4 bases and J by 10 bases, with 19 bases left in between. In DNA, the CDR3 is TGTGCCTGGACTTTGGGGGGGGTACCTTCAGCTTTCTTT. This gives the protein CAWTLGGVPSAFF.

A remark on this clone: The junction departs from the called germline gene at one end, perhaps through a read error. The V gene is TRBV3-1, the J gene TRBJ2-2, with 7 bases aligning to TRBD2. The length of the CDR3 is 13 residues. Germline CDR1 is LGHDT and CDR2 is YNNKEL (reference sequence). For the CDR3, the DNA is TGTGCCTGCACTAGCGCCAACACCGGGGAGTTGGTTTTT. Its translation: CACTSANTGELVF.

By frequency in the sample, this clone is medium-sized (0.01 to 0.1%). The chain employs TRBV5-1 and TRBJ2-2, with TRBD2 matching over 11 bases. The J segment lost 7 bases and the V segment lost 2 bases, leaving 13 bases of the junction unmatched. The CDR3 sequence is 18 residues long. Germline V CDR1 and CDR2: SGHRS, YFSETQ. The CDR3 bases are TGCGCCAGCAGCTTATCCCTCCTTAGCGGGGGGGCCGGCGGGGAGCTGTTTTTT. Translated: CASSLSLLSGGAGGELFF.

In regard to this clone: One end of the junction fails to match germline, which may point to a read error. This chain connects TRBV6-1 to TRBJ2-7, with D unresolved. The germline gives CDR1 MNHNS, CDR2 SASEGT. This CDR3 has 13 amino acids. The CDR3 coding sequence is TGTACCAGCAGTGAAGGGCTAGCCTACGAGCAGTACTTC. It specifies CTSSEGLAYEQYF.

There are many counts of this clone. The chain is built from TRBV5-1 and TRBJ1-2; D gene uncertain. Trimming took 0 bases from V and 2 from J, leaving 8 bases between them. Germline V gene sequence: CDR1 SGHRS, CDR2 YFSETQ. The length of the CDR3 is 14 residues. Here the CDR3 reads CASSLGGTNYGYTF. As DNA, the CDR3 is TGCGCCAGCAGCTTGGGTGGCACAAACTATGGCTACACCTTC.

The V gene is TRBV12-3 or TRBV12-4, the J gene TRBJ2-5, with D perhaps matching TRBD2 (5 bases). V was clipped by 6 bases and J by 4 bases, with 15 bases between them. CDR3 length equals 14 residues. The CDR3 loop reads CASRYTGRAETQYF. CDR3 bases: TGTGCCAGCAGATACACGGGAAGGGCAGAGACCCAGTACTTC.

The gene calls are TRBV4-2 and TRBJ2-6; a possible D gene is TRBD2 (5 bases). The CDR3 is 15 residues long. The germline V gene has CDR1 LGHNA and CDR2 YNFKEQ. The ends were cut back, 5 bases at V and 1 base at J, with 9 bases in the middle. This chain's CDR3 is CASSERESGANVLTF. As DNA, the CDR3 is TGTGCCAGCAGCGAAAGGGAGTCTGGGGCCAACGTCCTGACTTTC.

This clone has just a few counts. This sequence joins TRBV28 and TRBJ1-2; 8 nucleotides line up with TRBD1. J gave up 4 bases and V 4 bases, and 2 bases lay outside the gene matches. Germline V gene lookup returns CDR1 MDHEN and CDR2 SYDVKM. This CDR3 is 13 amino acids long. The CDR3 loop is CASSSTGVYGYTF. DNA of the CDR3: TGTGCCAGCAGTTCGACAGGGGTCTATGGCTACACCTTC.